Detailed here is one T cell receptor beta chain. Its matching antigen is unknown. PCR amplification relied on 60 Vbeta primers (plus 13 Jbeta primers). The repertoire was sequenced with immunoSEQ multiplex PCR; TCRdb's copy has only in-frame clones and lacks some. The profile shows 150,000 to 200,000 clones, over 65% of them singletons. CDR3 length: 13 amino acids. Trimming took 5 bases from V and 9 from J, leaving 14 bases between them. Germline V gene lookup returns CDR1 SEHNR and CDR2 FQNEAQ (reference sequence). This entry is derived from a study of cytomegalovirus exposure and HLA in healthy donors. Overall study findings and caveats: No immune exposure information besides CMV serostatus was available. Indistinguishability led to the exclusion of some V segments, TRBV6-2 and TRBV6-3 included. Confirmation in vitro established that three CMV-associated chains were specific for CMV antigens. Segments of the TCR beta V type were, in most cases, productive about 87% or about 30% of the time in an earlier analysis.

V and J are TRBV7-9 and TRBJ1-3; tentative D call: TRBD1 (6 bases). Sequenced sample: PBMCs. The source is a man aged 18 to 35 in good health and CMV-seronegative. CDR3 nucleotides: TGTGCCAGCAGCCTAGGACAGCGGGGCACCATATATTTT. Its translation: CASSLGQRGTIYF. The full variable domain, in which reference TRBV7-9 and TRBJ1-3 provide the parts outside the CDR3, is DTGVSQNPRHKITKRGQNVTFRCDPISEHNRLYWYRQTLGQGPEFLTYFQNEAQLEKSRLLSDRFSAERPKGSFSTLEIQRTEQGDSAMYLCASSLGQRGTIYFGEGSWLTVV.